The present entry profiles one TCR beta chain with its context. What it binds is not known. This entry is derived from a study of OX40 agonist ivuxolimab in advanced cancers. Broader study findings: Clones of CD4+ and CD8+ blood T cells grew by week 6 at doses of 0.1 to 3.0 mg/kg.

Systemic immunosuppression or a history of autoimmune disease excluded patients. This table comes from immunoSEQ multiplex PCR, and its TCRdb copy is limited to in-frame clones, with some not included. The table includes roughly 70,000 clones, around 88% detected once. The germline V gene has CDR1 SEHNR and CDR2 FQNEAQ (reference sequence). Losses at the gene ends were 5 bases for V and 5 bases for J; bases not matched to a gene: 17. This CDR3 region has 18 residues. The specimen was CD4+ or CD8+ T cells sorted from blood, collected in a trial of the OX40 agonist ivuxolimab. The chain carries TRBV7-9 and TRBJ2-1; 8 nucleotides line up with TRBD2. The sequence was collected from an adult with an advanced solid tumor such as melanoma, head and neck, liver or kidney cancer. Here the CDR3 reads CASSRNRVGERGNNEQFF. The CDR3 DNA follows: TGTGCCAGCAGCCGGAACAGGGTTGGAGAGCGGGGGAACAATGAGCAGTTCTTC.